This entry concerns a single T cell receptor (beta chain). Between the trimmed V and J ends, which lost 5 bases and 4 bases, there was a span of 17 bases. Germline values: CDR1 SGHTA, CDR2 FQGNSA. This CDR3 is 15 amino acids long. These data originate in a study of chemoradiotherapy in HPV16-positive cancers. Libraries were prepared by immunoSEQ multiplex PCR; TCRdb keeps only in-frame clonotypes and omits some of them. The sample records approximately 10,000 clones, around four fifths being singletons. This clonotype was obtained from a human donor with HPV-associated anogenital cancer. The genes are TRBV7-2 and TRBJ1-2, with unresolved D. Sampling was carried out from a patient who underwent chemoradiotherapy. CDR3 sequence (DNA): TGTGCCAGCAGCCCCCGCATTGACGTCCCCTATGGCTACACCTTC. Translation: CASSPRIDVPYGYTF.